This T cell receptor beta chain was identified during a study of response to subunit inactivated influenza vaccine (dated by TCRdb to the late 2010s). Turning to the overall study: The study used deep quantitative T cell receptor repertoire profiling to track responses to a trivalent subunit inactivated influenza vaccine.

This clonotype turned up a few times. The clone's antigen remains unknown. No qualities accompany the bases; no much larger clone lies one base away. Overall study outcomes, separate from this receptor: The authors proposed that each seasonal influenza vaccination may bring in only a limited number of new T cells.

The germline V gene yields KGHSH for CDR1 and LQKENI for CDR2. V sheds 2 bases and J sheds 2 bases, leaving 13 bases between their ends. The CDR3 has 15 amino acids, counting the end cysteine and phenylalanine. Just the 45-base CDR3 DNA is kept, in frame starting at base 1. Receptor amplification or capture employed RT-PCR. The instrument was an Illumina HiSeq 2500. TCRdb handled the public reads itself, with Q25 trimming in fastp and clone calling in MiXCR, and kept productive beta chains. When rows share a CDR3 protein, they turn into one entry using the most common DNA and genes. Here the sample has about 520,000 distinct CDR3 sequences; approximately 7.2% occur a single time. The top ten clones comprise roughly 14% of the sample.

The receptor was isolated from a man between 50 and 70 years old who received an inactivated influenza vaccine. Donor details come from another sample of the same person, matched by shared clones. The sequencing here drew on PBMCs from blood, taken roughly 24 months after vaccination. The chain uses TRBV18 and TRBJ2-7; no D gene can be assigned with confidence. The DNA sequence reads TGTGCCAGCTCACCAGGGCAGACCTCAGCCTACGAGCAGTACTTC. This is translated as CASSPGQTSAYEQYF.